Listed below are T cell receptor beta chains from one sample, sequenced in a study of identifying expanded T cells in peripheral blood. Produced via immunoSEQ multiplex PCR; TCRdb's table is partial and in-frame only. The sample has 50,000 to 75,000 clones; approximately 87% are singletons. The source material was blood. Source of these receptors: a person between 18 and 75 years old in good health. Both conserved end residues are part of each CDR3. Each record gives: CDR3 protein, CDR3 DNA, V gene, clone size, J gene, D gene. D genes are given only for firm matches. A row's size may be missing; if present it is once, few, many or a size class.

CDR3aa: CASSQDPVADTQYF
CDR3nt: TGCGCCAGCAGCCAAGATCCGGTTGCAGATACGCAGTATTTT
v_gene: TRBV4-3
abundance: .
j_gene: TRBJ2-3
d_gene: .

CDR3aa: CASSRGVRVESYNEQFF
CDR3nt: TGTGCCAGTAGTAGAGGTGTTCGTGTCGAAAGCTACAATGAGCAGTTCTTC
v_gene: TRBV19
abundance: .
j_gene: TRBJ2-1
d_gene: .

CDR3aa: CASSFSYEQYF
CDR3nt: TGTGCCAGCAGTTTTTCCTACGAGCAGTACTTC
v_gene: TRBV28
abundance: .
j_gene: TRBJ2-7
d_gene: .

CDR3aa: CASSQEDRWGTEAFF
CDR3nt: TGCGCCAGCAGCCAAGAGGACCGGTGGGGCACTGAAGCTTTCTTT
v_gene: TRBV4-1
abundance: .
j_gene: TRBJ1-1
d_gene: .

CDR3aa: CASSLTLNSNQPQHF
CDR3nt: TGTGCCAGCAGTTTAACCCTTAATAGCAATCAGCCCCAGCATTTT
v_gene: TRBV27
abundance: .
j_gene: TRBJ1-5
d_gene: .

CDR3aa: CASSPGGDTQYF
CDR3nt: TGCGCCAGCAGCCCCGGGGGGGATACGCAGTATTTT
v_gene: TRBV5-1
abundance: .
j_gene: TRBJ2-3
d_gene: TRBD2

CDR3aa: CASSIPGVLGYTF
CDR3nt: TGTGCCAGTAGTATTCCCGGGGTGCTTGGCTACACCTTC
v_gene: TRBV19
abundance: .
j_gene: TRBJ1-2
d_gene: .

CDR3aa: CASSLVRHTDTQYF
CDR3nt: TGTGCCAGCAGCTTAGTTAGACACACAGATACGCAGTATTTT
v_gene: TRBV7-2
abundance: .
j_gene: TRBJ2-3
d_gene: .

CDR3aa: CASSLGTGNYGYTF
CDR3nt: TGTGCCAGCAGCTTAGGGACAGGGAACTATGGCTACACCTTC
v_gene: TRBV7-9
abundance: once
j_gene: TRBJ1-2
d_gene: TRBD1

CDR3aa: CASSEGEGLGNQPQHF
CDR3nt: TGTGCCAGCAGTGAGGGGGAGGGATTGGGCAATCAGCCCCAGCATTTT
v_gene: TRBV6-1
abundance: .
j_gene: TRBJ1-5
d_gene: .

CDR3aa: CAWSVNLVAFF
CDR3nt: TGTGCCTGGAGTGTAAACCTAGTTGCTTTCTTT
v_gene: TRBV30
abundance: few
j_gene: TRBJ1-1
d_gene: .

CDR3aa: CASRRQGMDYNEQFF
CDR3nt: TGTGCCAGTAGGAGACAGGGGATGGACTACAATGAGCAGTTCTTC
v_gene: TRBV19
abundance: .
j_gene: TRBJ2-1
d_gene: TRBD1

CDR3aa: CASSLAVNEQFF
CDR3nt: TGCGCCAGCAGCTTAGCGGTTAATGAGCAGTTCTTC
v_gene: TRBV5-1
abundance: .
j_gene: TRBJ2-1
d_gene: .

CDR3aa: CASSFRFNQPQHF
CDR3nt: TGTGCCAGCAGTTTCCGGTTTAATCAGCCCCAGCATTTT
v_gene: TRBV27
abundance: .
j_gene: TRBJ1-5
d_gene: .

CDR3aa: CASSEKLIAAEAFF
CDR3nt: TGTGCCAGCAGTGAGAAACTTATAGCGGCTGAAGCTTTCTTT
v_gene: TRBV6-1
abundance: .
j_gene: TRBJ1-1
d_gene: .

CDR3aa: CASSPGANEQFF
CDR3nt: TGTGCCAGCTCACCTGGGGCTAATGAGCAGTTCTTC
v_gene: TRBV18
abundance: .
j_gene: TRBJ2-1
d_gene: .

CDR3aa: CASSAGQSADTQYF
CDR3nt: TGTGCCAGCAGCGCGGGACAGTCCGCAGATACGCAGTATTTT
v_gene: TRBV9
abundance: .
j_gene: TRBJ2-3
d_gene: TRBD1

CDR3aa: CASSLEVRGSGRTDEQYF
CDR3nt: TGTGCCAGCAGCTTAGAGGTCCGGGGGAGCGGGAGGACAGACGAGCAGTACTTC
v_gene: TRBV7-8
abundance: .
j_gene: TRBJ2-7
d_gene: TRBD2

CDR3aa: CASISGFTGELFF
CDR3nt: TGTGCCAGCATTTCAGGGTTCACCGGGGAGCTGTTTTTT
v_gene: TRBV27
abundance: .
j_gene: TRBJ2-2
d_gene: .

CDR3aa: CASSPGQGGYEQYF
CDR3nt: TGTGCCAGTAGTCCGGGACAGGGGGGCTACGAGCAGTACTTC
v_gene: TRBV19
abundance: once
j_gene: TRBJ2-7
d_gene: TRBD1

CDR3aa: CASSLYQSSGNTIYF
CDR3nt: TGTGCCAGCAGTCTATACCAAAGCTCTGGAAACACCATATATTTT
v_gene: TRBV27
abundance: .
j_gene: TRBJ1-3
d_gene: .

CDR3aa: CASSSKTGVDQPQHF
CDR3nt: TGTGCCAGCTCATCCAAAACAGGGGTCGATCAGCCCCAGCATTTT
v_gene: TRBV18
abundance: once
j_gene: TRBJ1-5
d_gene: TRBD1

CDR3aa: CAWSVRGGLTEAFF
CDR3nt: TGTGCCTGGAGTGTACGAGGAGGCCTCACTGAAGCTTTCTTT
v_gene: TRBV30
abundance: .
j_gene: TRBJ1-1
d_gene: .

CDR3aa: CASSSTAYAGELFF
CDR3nt: TGTGCCAGCAGCTCGACCGCCTATGCCGGGGAGCTGTTTTTT
v_gene: TRBV11-2
abundance: .
j_gene: TRBJ2-2
d_gene: .

CDR3aa: CAYGGQGAQPQHF
CDR3nt: TGTGCCTATGGGGGGCAGGGGGCACAGCCCCAGCATTTT
v_gene: TRBV30
abundance: .
j_gene: TRBJ1-5
d_gene: TRBD1

CDR3aa: CASLSERNTEAFF
CDR3nt: TGTGCCAGTCTTTCGGAAAGGAACACTGAAGCTTTCTTT
v_gene: TRBV18
abundance: .
j_gene: TRBJ1-1
d_gene: .

CDR3aa: CASTRDRAYYGYTF
CDR3nt: TGTGCCAGTACAAGGGACAGGGCCTACTATGGCTACACCTTC
v_gene: TRBV19
abundance: .
j_gene: TRBJ1-2
d_gene: TRBD1

CDR3aa: CASSLARGTGGTDTQYF
CDR3nt: TGCGCCAGCAGCTTGGCGCGGGGGACAGGAGGGACAGATACGCAGTATTTT
v_gene: TRBV5-1
abundance: .
j_gene: TRBJ2-3
d_gene: .

CDR3aa: CATSRGQSYNEQFF
CDR3nt: TGTGCCACCAGCAGAGGACAATCCTACAATGAGCAGTTCTTC
v_gene: TRBV15
abundance: .
j_gene: TRBJ2-1
d_gene: .

CDR3aa: CASSIDRAISDTGELFF
CDR3nt: TGTGCCAGTAGTATTGACAGGGCTATTTCTGACACCGGGGAGCTGTTTTTT
v_gene: TRBV19
abundance: .
j_gene: TRBJ2-2
d_gene: TRBD1

CDR3aa: CASASSGGQGTQYF
CDR3nt: TGCGCCAGCGCGTCTAGCGGGGGGCAGGGTACGCAGTATTTT
v_gene: TRBV5-1
abundance: .
j_gene: TRBJ2-3
d_gene: TRBD2

CDR3aa: CASSRGQGRAYEQYF
CDR3nt: TGCGCCAGCAGCCGCGGACAGGGGAGGGCCTACGAGCAGTACTTT
v_gene: TRBV4-1
abundance: .
j_gene: TRBJ2-7
d_gene: TRBD1

CDR3aa: CAGRDTSYEQYF
CDR3nt: TGTGCCGGCCGGGACACAAGCTACGAGCAGTACTTC
v_gene: TRBV7-3
abundance: many
j_gene: TRBJ2-7
d_gene: .